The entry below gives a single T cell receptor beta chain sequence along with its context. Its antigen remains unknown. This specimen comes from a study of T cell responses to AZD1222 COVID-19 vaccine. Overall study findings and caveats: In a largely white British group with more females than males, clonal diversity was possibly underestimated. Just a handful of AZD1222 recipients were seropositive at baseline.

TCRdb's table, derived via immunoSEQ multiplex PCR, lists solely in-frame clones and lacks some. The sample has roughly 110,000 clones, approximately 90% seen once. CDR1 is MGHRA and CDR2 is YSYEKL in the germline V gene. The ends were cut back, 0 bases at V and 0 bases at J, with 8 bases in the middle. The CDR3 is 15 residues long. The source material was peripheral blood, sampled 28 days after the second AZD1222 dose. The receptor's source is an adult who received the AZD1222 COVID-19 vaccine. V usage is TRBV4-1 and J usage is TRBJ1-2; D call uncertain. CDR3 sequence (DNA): TGCGCCAGCAGCCAAGACGTTACAGCTAACTATGGCTACACCTTC. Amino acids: CASSQDVTANYGYTF.